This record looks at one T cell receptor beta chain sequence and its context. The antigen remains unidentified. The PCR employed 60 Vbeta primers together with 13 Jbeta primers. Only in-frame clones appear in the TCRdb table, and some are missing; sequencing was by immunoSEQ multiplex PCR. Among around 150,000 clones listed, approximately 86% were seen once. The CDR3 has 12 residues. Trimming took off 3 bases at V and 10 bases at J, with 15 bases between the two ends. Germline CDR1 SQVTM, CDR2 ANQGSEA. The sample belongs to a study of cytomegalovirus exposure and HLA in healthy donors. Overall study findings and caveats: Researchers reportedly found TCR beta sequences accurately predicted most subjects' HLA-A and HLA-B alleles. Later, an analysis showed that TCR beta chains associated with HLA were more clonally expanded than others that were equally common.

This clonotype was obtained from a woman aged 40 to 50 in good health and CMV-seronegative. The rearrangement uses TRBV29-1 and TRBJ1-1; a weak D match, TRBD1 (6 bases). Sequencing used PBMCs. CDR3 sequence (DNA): TGCAGCGTTGAGGGGTGGCAGGGGCGAGCTTTCTTT. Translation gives CSVEGWQGRAFF.